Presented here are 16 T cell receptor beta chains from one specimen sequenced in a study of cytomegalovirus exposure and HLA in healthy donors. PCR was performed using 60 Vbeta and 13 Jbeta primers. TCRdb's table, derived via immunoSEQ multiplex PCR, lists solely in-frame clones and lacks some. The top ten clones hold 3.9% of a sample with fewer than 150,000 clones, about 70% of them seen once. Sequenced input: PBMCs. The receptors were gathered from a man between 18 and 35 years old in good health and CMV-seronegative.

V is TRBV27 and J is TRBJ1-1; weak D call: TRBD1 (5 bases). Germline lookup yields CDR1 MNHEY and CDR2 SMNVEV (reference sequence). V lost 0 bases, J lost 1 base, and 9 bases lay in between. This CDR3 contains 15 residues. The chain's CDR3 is CASSLSRGTNTEAFF. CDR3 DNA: TGTGCCAGCAGTTTATCACGGGGGACGAACACTGAAGCTTTCTTT.

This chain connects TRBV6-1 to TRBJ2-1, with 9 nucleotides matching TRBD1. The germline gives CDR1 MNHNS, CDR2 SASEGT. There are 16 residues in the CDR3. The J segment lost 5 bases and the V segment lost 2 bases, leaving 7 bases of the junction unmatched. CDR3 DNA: TGTGCCAGCAGTGAACGGGGGACAGGGAACAACAATGAGCAGTTCTTC. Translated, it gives CASSERGTGNNNEQFF.

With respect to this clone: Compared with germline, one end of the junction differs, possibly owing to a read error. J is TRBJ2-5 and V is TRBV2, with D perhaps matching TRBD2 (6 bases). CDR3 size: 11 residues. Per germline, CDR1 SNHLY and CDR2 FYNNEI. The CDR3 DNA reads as TGTGCCAGCAGTTACGACTACCAGCGGGACTTC. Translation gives CASSYDYQRDF.

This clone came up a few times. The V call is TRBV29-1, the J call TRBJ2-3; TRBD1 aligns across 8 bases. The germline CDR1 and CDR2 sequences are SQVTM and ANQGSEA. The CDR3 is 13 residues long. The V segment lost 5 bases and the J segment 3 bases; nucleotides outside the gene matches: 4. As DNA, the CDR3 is TGCAGCGTTCGCCAGGGGGCGACAGATACGCAGTATTTT. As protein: CSVRQGATDTQYF.

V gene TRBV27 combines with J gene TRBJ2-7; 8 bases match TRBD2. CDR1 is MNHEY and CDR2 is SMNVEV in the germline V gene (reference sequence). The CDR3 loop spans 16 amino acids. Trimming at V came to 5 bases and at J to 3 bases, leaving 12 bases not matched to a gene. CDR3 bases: TGTGCCAGCAGTGCGGGGGGAAGCGGATTAGGCTACGAGCAGTACTTC. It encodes CASSAGGSGLGYEQYF.

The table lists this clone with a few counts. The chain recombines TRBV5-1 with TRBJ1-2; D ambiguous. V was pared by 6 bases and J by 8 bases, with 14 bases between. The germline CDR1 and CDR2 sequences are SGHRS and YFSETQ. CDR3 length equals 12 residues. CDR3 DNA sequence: TGCGCCAGCAACACGGCCGCGGGGGGCTACACCTTC. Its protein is CASNTAAGGYTF.

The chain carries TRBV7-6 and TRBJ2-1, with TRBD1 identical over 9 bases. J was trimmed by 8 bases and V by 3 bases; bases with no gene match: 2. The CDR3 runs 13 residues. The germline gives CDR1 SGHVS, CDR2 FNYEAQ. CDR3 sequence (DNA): TGTGCCAGCAGCTTCCGGGACAGGGATGAGCAGTTCTTC. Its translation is CASSFRDRDEQFF.

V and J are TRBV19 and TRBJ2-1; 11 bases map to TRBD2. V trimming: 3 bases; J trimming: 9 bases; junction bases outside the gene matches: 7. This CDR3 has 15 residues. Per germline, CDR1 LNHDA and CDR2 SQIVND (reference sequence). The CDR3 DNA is TGTGCCAGTAGTATGGTTAGCGGGAGGGCCCCTGAGCAGTTCTTC. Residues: CASSMVSGRAPEQFF.

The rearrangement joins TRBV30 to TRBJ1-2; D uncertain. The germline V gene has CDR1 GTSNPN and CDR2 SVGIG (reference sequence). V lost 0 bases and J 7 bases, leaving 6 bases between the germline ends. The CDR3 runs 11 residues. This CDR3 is CAWSVRAGYTF. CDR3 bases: TGTGCCTGGAGTGTACGAGCTGGCTACACCTTC.

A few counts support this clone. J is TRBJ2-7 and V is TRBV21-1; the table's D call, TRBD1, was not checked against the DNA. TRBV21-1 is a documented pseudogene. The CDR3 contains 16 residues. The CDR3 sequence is CASNADRGRGAYEQYF. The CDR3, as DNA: TGTGCCAGCAACGCCGACAGGGGGCGCGGGGCCTACGAGCAGTACTTC.

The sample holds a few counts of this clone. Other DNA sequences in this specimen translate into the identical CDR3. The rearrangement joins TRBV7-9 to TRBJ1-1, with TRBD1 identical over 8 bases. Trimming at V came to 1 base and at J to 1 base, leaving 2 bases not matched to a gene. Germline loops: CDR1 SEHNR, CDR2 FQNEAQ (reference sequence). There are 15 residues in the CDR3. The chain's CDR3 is CASSLGDRRNTEAFF. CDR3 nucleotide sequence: TGTGCCAGCAGCTTAGGGGACAGGAGGAACACTGAAGCTTTCTTT.

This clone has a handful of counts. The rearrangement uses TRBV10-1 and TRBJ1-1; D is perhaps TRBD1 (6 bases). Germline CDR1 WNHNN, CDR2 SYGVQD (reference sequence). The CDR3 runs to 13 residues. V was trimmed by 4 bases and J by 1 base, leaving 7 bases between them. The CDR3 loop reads CASSVGGNTEAFF. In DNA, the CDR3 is TGCGCCAGCAGTGTAGGGGGGAACACTGAAGCTTTCTTT.

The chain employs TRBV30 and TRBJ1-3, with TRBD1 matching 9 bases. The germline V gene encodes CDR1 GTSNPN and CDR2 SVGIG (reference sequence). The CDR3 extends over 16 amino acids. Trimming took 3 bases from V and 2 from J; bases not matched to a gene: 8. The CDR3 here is CAWSEGQGGPGNTIYF. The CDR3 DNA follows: TGTGCCTGGAGCGAGGGACAGGGAGGCCCTGGAAACACCATATATTTT.

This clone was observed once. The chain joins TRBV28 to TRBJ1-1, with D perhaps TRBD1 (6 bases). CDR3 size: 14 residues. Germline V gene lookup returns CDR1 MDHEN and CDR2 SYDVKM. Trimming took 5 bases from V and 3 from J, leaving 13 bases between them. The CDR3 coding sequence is TGTGCCAGCAGTCCCCGAACAGGGTACACTGAAGCTTTCTTT. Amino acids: CASSPRTGYTEAFF.

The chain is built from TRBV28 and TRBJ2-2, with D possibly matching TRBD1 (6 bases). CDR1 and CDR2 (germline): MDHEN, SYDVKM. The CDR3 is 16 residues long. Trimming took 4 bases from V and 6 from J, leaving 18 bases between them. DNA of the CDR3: TGTGCCAGCAGTTCAAACAGGGCCCGTACCCCCGGGGAGCTGTTTTTT. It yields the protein CASSSNRARTPGELFF.

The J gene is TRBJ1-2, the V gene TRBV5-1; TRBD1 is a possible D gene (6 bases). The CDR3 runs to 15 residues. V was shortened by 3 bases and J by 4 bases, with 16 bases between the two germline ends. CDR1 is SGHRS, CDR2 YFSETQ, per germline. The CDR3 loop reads CASSSDVTGIYGYTF. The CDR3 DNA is TGCGCCAGCAGCTCCGATGTGACAGGCATCTATGGCTACACCTTC. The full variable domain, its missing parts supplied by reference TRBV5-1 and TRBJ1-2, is KAGVTQTPRYLIKTRGQQVTLSCSPISGHRSVSWYQQTPGQGLQFLFEYFSETQRNKGNFPGRFSGRQFSNSRSEMNVSTLELGDSALYLCASSSDVTGIYGYTFGSGTRLTVV.